Below are 16 T cell receptor beta chains sequenced from a single sample in a study of post-analysis software for immune sequencing data (dated by TCRdb to about 2015). The sample's time point label is to be understood as: second blood draw from one MS patient after hematopoietic stem cell transplantation. Libraries came from PCR. The run used an Illumina HiSeq 2500. To reduce PCR and sequencing biases, unique molecular identifiers were built into the TCR beta cDNA libraries. TCRdb reworked the public reads: Q25 trimming with fastp, MiXCR clone assembly, productive beta chains retained. Identical CDR3 proteins give one entry, which carries the most common genes and DNA. In this sample the table shows about 160,000 distinct CDR3 sequences, around 36% of which occur a single time. Under 30% of the sample is held by the ten biggest clonotypes. The specimen was blood, collected after autologous hematopoietic stem cell transplantation. These receptors all stem from a girl under 18 with multiple sclerosis. Donor details come from another sample of the same person, matched by shared clones.

This chain links TRBV20-1 with TRBJ2-1, with D tentatively TRBD1 or TRBD2 (5 bases each). With 4 bases removed from V and 3 bases from J, the gap between germline ends came to 16 bases. CDR1 and CDR2 (germline): DFQATT, SNEGSKA (reference sequence). CDR3 length: 15 amino acids. The CDR3 coding sequence is TGCAGTGCTATGATCCATCGGGGCATCTACAATGAGCAGTTCTTC. Its protein is CSAMIHRGIYNEQFF.

The chain has TRBV7-2 and TRBJ1-6; 9 bases are a match to TRBD1. The J segment lost 8 bases and the V segment lost 4 bases, leaving 3 bases of the junction unmatched. CDR1 is SGHTA, CDR2 FQGNSA, per germline. The length of the CDR3 is 14 residues. The chain's CDR3 is CASSSGQGDSPLHF. The DNA of the CDR3 is TGTGCCAGCAGCTCGGGACAGGGAGATTCACCCCTCCACTTT. Full variable domain (rest looked up from reference TRBV7-2 and TRBJ1-6): GAGVSQSPSNKVTEKGKDVELRCDPISGHTALYWYRQSLGQGLEFLIYFQGNSAPDKSGLPSDRFSAERTGGSVSTLTIQRTQQEDSAVYLCASSSGQGDSPLHFGNGTRLTVT.

This clonotype was found a few times. This chain uses TRBV10-3 with TRBJ2-5; 9 bases are shared with TRBD1. The J call is uncertain, as TRBJ2-7 better fits the DNA end. Looked up from germline, CDR1 is ENHRY and CDR2 is SYGVKD. This CDR3 is 18 amino acids long. This chain's CDR3 is CAISEPRHAGQGYYEQYF. The CDR3 DNA reads TGTGCCATCAGTGAGCCACGCCATGCGGGACAGGGATATTACGAGCAGTACTTC.

This clonotype was detected a few times. This chain uses TRBV12-3 or TRBV12-4 with TRBJ2-7; 9 positions agree with TRBD1. The CDR3 loop spans 14 amino acids. The V gene end was trimmed by 6 bases and the J gene end by 3 bases; junction bases not matched to a gene: 6. The CDR3 sequence: CASRDGTGRYEQYF. DNA of the CDR3: TGTGCCAGCAGGGACGGGACAGGGCGCTACGAGCAGTACTTC.

This clonotype has just a few counts. V is TRBV5-5 and J is TRBJ2-1; D tentatively fits TRBD1 or TRBD2 (6 bases each). V lost 4 bases and J lost 7, with 18 bases in between. The germline V gene encodes CDR1 SGHKS and CDR2 YYEKEE (reference sequence). This CDR3 has 15 residues. The CDR3, as DNA: TGTGCCAGCAGCCCGGGATCTTGGGGGGCGAATGAGCAGTTCTTC. This gives the protein CASSPGSWGANEQFF.

The V call is TRBV7-7, the J call TRBJ2-1, with 9 bases lining up with TRBD2. The CDR3 runs to 15 residues. Germline loops: CDR1 SSHAT, CDR2 FNYEAQ (reference sequence). The CDR3 protein is CAGSPASGMGYEQFF. The DNA for the CDR3 is TGTGCTGGCAGCCCCGCTAGCGGGATGGGGTATGAGCAGTTCTTC.

This clonotype was seen only a few times. The chain uses TRBV7-2 and TRBJ1-1; the D is unclear. V lost 9 bases and J 9 bases, leaving 14 bases between the germline ends. Germline V gene sequence: CDR1 SGHTA, CDR2 FQGNSA. The CDR3 loop spans 11 amino acids. The CDR3 reads CARISGLKAFF. The CDR3 region has the DNA TGTGCCAGGATTTCGGGTTTGAAAGCTTTCTTT.

The CDR3 DNA is TGTGCCAGCAGCTTAGTCTCACTAGCGGTGAGCTCCTACAATGAGCAGTTCTTC. This codes for CASSLVSLAVSSYNEQFF. The chain combines TRBV7-6 with TRBJ2-1, with 8 bases aligning to TRBD2. Looked up from germline, CDR1 is SGHVS and CDR2 is FNYEAQ. The CDR3 totals 18 residues. Germline trimming cut 1 base from V and 0 bases from J; bases unmatched to any gene: 8.

This clonotype showed up just a few times. The rearrangement uses TRBV20-1 and TRBJ2-7; either TRBD1 or TRBD2 may supply D (7 bases each). The length of the CDR3 is 15 residues. Germline loops: CDR1 DFQATT, CDR2 SNEGSKA (reference sequence). The V end was cut by 5 bases, the J end by 3 bases, with 20 bases between. As DNA, the CDR3 is TGCAGTGCTTATGGTCAGGGGGAGGGAAACTACGAGCAGTACTTC. This sequence encodes CSAYGQGEGNYEQYF.

The V call is TRBV2, the J call TRBJ2-3; a weak D match, TRBD2 (5 bases). Looked up from germline, CDR1 is SNHLY and CDR2 is FYNNEI. CDR3 length equals 11 residues. The V end lost 8 bases, the J end lost 4 bases, and 7 bases lay between the germline ends. The chain's CDR3 is CASVLADTQYF. The CDR3 nucleotides read TGTGCCAGCGTACTAGCAGATACGCAGTATTTT. Variable domain in full (rest from reference TRBV2 and TRBJ2-3): EPEVTQTPSHQVTQMGQEVILRCVPISNHLYFYWYRQILGQKVEFLVSFYNNEISEKSEIFDDQFSVERPDGSNFTLKIRSTKLEDSAMYFCASVLADTQYFGPGTRLTVL.

Only a few counts were recorded for this clonotype. The chain employs TRBV20-1 and TRBJ1-1, with TRBD1 as a possible D gene (6 bases). Germline values: CDR1 DFQATT, CDR2 SNEGSKA (reference sequence). There are 14 residues in the CDR3. V was clipped by 3 bases and J by 5 bases, with 16 bases between them. The CDR3 coding sequence is TGCAGTGCTAGGGCCTGGGGGGCCGGTACTGAAGCTTTCTTT. Protein product: CSARAWGAGTEAFF.

The chain has TRBV29-1 and TRBJ1-2, with TRBD1 matching 7 bases. The CDR3 is 11 amino acids. Losses at the gene ends were 5 bases for V and 12 bases for J; bases not matched to a gene: 9. Looked up from germline, CDR1 is SQVTM and CDR2 is ANQGSEA. The CDR3 DNA follows: TGCAGCGTTTCGGACAGGCCCTCGGACACCTTC. Translation: CSVSDRPSDTF.

This chain uses TRBV6-1 with TRBJ2-3, with D possibly matching TRBD1 (5 bases). This CDR3 is built from 16 residues. V shed 5 bases and J shed 0 bases, with 15 bases lying between them. Germline CDR1 reads MNHNS; CDR2 reads SASEGT. CDR3 in amino acids: CASSQGQGLSTDTQYF. DNA of the CDR3: TGTGCCAGCAGTCAAGGGCAGGGTCTAAGCACAGATACGCAGTATTTT.

The V call is TRBV10-3, the J call TRBJ1-2, with 8 bases aligning to TRBD1. V was clipped by 0 bases and J by 4 bases; unmatched bases: 7. The CDR3 totals 16 residues. Germline values: CDR1 ENHRY, CDR2 SYGVKD. The CDR3, as DNA: TGTGCCATCAGTGAGTCGCCAGGGGGCGAGATCTATGGCTACACCTTC. The encoded protein is CAISESPGGEIYGYTF.

This clonotype was observed a single time. This sequence may be a read error, since a much larger clone differs from it by one base. The rearrangement joins TRBV27 to TRBJ2-1; 8 positions match TRBD2. The germline CDR1 and CDR2 sequences are MNHEY and SMNVEV (reference sequence). The J segment lost 5 bases and the V segment lost 5 bases, leaving 8 bases of the junction unmatched. The CDR3 consists of 15 residues. The CDR3, as DNA: TGTGCCAGCAGTAGGACAGCGGGAGCCCACAATGAGCAGTTCTTC. It codes for CASSRTAGAHNEQFF.

The chain combines TRBV29-1 with TRBJ1-2; 8 bases are a match to TRBD1. V was pared by 0 bases and J by 8 bases, with 11 bases of the junction left unmatched. The CDR3 extends over 15 amino acids. Germline values: CDR1 SQVTM, CDR2 ANQGSEA. CDR3 loop: CSVEDLTGAGVGYTF. The CDR3 coding sequence is TGCAGCGTTGAAGACCTGACAGGGGCCGGCGTCGGCTACACCTTC.